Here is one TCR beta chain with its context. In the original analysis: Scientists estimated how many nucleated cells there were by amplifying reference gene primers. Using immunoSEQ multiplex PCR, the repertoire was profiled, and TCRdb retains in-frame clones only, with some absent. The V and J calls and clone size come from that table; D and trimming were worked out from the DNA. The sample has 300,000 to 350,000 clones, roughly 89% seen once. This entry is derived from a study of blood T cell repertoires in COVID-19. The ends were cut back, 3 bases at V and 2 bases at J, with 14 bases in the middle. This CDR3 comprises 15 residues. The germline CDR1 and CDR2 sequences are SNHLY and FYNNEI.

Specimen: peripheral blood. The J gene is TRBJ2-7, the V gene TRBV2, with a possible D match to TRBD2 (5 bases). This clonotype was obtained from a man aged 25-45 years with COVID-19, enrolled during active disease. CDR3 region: CASSDSRTFAYEQYF. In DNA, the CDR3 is TGTGCCAGCAGTGACTCCCGGACTTTTGCCTACGAGCAGTACTTC.